The clone carrying this T cell receptor (beta chain) was seen once. The sample originates from a study of blood T cell repertoires in COVID-19. The overall study: Sites across the United States, Italy and Spain contributed samples from acute and convalescent COVID-19.

How the authors handled the data: Estimation of nucleated cell counts was performed using reference gene primer amplification. Libraries were prepared by immunoSEQ multiplex PCR; TCRdb keeps only in-frame clonotypes and omits some of them. V and J calls and clone size are as listed in that table; D and trimming were resolved from the DNA. The data hold 110,000 to 150,000 clones, with around 87% observed a single time. The CDR3 is 16 residues long. Between the trimmed V and J ends, which lost 5 bases and 3 bases, there was a span of 17 bases. CDR1 and CDR2 (germline): LGHDT, YNNKEL (reference sequence).

The TCR was taken from a human donor in a cohort sampled during active COVID-19. The chain employs TRBV3-1 (or the pseudogene TRBV3-2) and TRBJ2-4; D gene ambiguous. The sample consisted of peripheral blood. CDR3 nucleotides: TGTGCCAGCAGCTATGGGTACAATTCAGGCAAAAACATTCAGTACTTC. Translated, it gives CASSYGYNSGKNIQYF.